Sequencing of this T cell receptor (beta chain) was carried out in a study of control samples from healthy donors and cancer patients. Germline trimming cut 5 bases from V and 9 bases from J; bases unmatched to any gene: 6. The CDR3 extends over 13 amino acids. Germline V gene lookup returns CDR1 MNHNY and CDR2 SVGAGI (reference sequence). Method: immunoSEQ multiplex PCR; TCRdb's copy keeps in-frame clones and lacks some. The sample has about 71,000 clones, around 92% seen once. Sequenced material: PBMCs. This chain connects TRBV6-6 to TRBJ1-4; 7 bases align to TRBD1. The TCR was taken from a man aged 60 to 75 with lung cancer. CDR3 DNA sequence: TGTGCCAGCAGTGGTGGGACAGCAAAAAAACTGTTTTTT. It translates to CASSGGTAKKLFF.